This T cell receptor (beta chain) was obtained from a study of blood T cell repertoires in COVID-19. Original processing methods: Amplification with reference gene primers provided the estimates of nucleated cell counts. The protocol was immunoSEQ multiplex PCR, while the TCRdb copy is restricted to in-frame clones and leaves out a portion. V, J and clone size reflect that table, while D and trimming were determined from the DNA. The repertoire has approximately 93,000 clones, around 88% of them found once; the top ten carry 0.47%. The source of this sequence is a man in his 60s with acute or convalescent COVID-19. Material for sequencing was peripheral blood.

The CDR3 here is CASSLFGVSGYTF. The CDR3 DNA sequence: TGCGCCAGCAGCTTGTTCGGGGTCAGCGGCTACACCTTC. The chain uses TRBV5-1 and TRBJ1-2; D remains unclear. Trimming cost V 1 base and J 8 bases, with 12 bases left between them. The CDR3 loop spans 13 amino acids. Germline-derived CDR1 and CDR2 are SGHRS and YFSETQ.